The next 18 T cell receptor beta chains were all read from a single sample in a study of cytomegalovirus exposure and HLA in healthy donors. The PCR used 60 Vbeta and 13 Jbeta primers. The repertoire was sequenced with immunoSEQ multiplex PCR; TCRdb's copy has only in-frame clones and lacks some. The table has around 76,000 clones, about 70% seen once. The sequenced material came from PBMCs. All receptors come from a woman aged 45-59 years in good health and CMV-seropositive.

This CDR3 is CASSISAGTGRNEQFF. The CDR3 DNA reads TGTGCCAGTAGTATTAGCGCAGGGACAGGGCGCAATGAGCAGTTCTTC. V gene TRBV19 combines with J gene TRBJ2-1, with 9 bases lining up with TRBD1. Losses at the gene ends were 3 bases for V and 6 bases for J; bases not matched to a gene: 9. CDR1 LNHDA and CDR2 SQIVND come from the germline V gene (reference sequence). The CDR3 contains 16 residues.

The chain combines TRBV5-1 with TRBJ2-2; the D gene is possibly TRBD1 (6 bases). Per germline, CDR1 SGHRS and CDR2 YFSETQ. The CDR3 is 16 amino acids. V was trimmed by 0 bases and J by 0 bases, leaving 9 bases between them. CDR3 residues: CASSLDGTPNTGELFF. DNA for the CDR3: TGCGCCAGCAGCTTGGATGGGACACCGAACACCGGGGAGCTGTTTTTT.

The rearrangement links TRBV13 to TRBJ1-1; D gene uncertain. Trimming stripped 4 bases from V and 5 bases from J, with 23 bases between. CDR3 length equals 17 residues. Germline loops: CDR1 PRHDT, CDR2 FYEKMQ (reference sequence). The CDR3 is CASSSRRGVTPGTEAFF. CDR3 in DNA: TGTGCCAGCAGCTCCCGAAGAGGCGTGACTCCGGGGACTGAAGCTTTCTTT.

This sequence joins TRBV10-3 and TRBJ1-1; TRBD1 matches 9 bases. There are 15 residues in the CDR3. Germline V gene sequence: CDR1 ENHRY, CDR2 SYGVKD. The trim removed 7 bases at V and 2 bases at J, leaving 8 bases unmatched. CDR3 sequence: CAIKGQGATNTEAFF. CDR3 nucleotide sequence: TGTGCCATCAAGGGACAGGGAGCTACAAACACTGAAGCTTTCTTT.

The gene calls are TRBV7-9 and TRBJ2-1; 12 nucleotides align to TRBD2. Looked up from germline, CDR1 is SEHNR and CDR2 is FQNEAQ (reference sequence). J gave up 6 bases and V 0 bases, and 3 bases lay outside the gene matches. This CDR3 region has 16 residues. CDR3 sequence: CASSLAPLAGGNEQFF. CDR3 DNA sequence: TGTGCCAGCAGCTTAGCTCCACTAGCGGGGGGCAATGAGCAGTTCTTC.

This clone has only a few counts. The chain has TRBV5-4 and TRBJ2-7, with 11 bases lining up with TRBD1. The V and J ends lost 0 bases and 3 bases, in that order; junction bases with no gene match: 5. This CDR3 has 16 amino acids. Germline CDR1 reads SGHNT; CDR2 reads YYREEE (reference sequence). The CDR3: CASSLAPGQGGYEQYF. The CDR3 region has the DNA TGTGCCAGCAGCTTGGCCCCGGGACAGGGGGGCTACGAGCAGTACTTC. Looking up the rest from reference TRBV5-4 and TRBJ2-7 gives the full variable domain: ETGVTQSPTHLIKTRGQQVTLRCSSQSGHNTVSWYQQALGQGPQFIFQYYREEENGRGNFPPRFSGLQFPNYSSELNVNALELDDSALYLCASSLAPGQGGYEQYFGPGTRLTVT.

V is TRBV27 and J is TRBJ2-5; D perhaps matches TRBD1 (6 bases). CDR3 length equals 14 residues. V was clipped by 2 bases and J by 4 bases, with 11 bases between them. Per the germline V gene, CDR1 is MNHEY and CDR2 is SMNVEV (reference sequence). For the CDR3, the DNA is TGTGCCAGCAGTTTAATACTAGGGGGAGAGACCCAGTACTTC. Amino acid sequence: CASSLILGGETQYF.

This sequence joins TRBV7-9 and TRBJ2-2, with 7 nucleotides matching TRBD1. Losses at the gene ends were 1 base for V and 8 bases for J; bases not matched to a gene: 7. CDR3 size: 15 residues. Germline values: CDR1 SEHNR, CDR2 FQNEAQ (reference sequence). Here the CDR3 DNA reads TGTGCCAGCAGCTTAGGACAGGGTTCAACGGGGGAGCTGTTTTTT. This gives the protein CASSLGQGSTGELFF. The complete variable domain, with remaining parts taken from reference TRBV7-9 and TRBJ2-2, reads DTGVSQNPRHKITKRGQNVTFRCDPISEHNRLYWYRQTLGQGPEFLTYFQNEAQLEKSRLLSDRFSAERPKGSFSTLEIQRTEQGDSAMYLCASSLGQGSTGELFFGEGSRLTVL.

The rearrangement uses TRBV27 and TRBJ2-3; D gene unclear. Germline V CDR1 and CDR2: MNHEY, SMNVEV (reference sequence). This CDR3 contains 11 residues. The V and J ends lost 11 bases and 4 bases respectively, with 10 bases between them. CDR3 sequence (DNA): TGTGCCTCGAGAAACGCAGATACGCAGTATTTT. This translates into CASRNADTQYF.

The rearrangement links TRBV9 to TRBJ1-6, with TRBD1 matching over 8 bases. The germline gives CDR1 SGDLS, CDR2 YYNGEE. With V trimmed by 5 bases and J by 6 bases, 4 bases remained unmatched. The CDR3 consists of 14 residues. The CDR3 DNA is TGTGCCAGCAGTCGACAGGGGAGTAATTCACCCCTCCACTTT. This translates into CASSRQGSNSPLHF.

The chain has TRBV2 and TRBJ2-7; TRBD2 matches 11 bases. The trim removed 8 bases at V and 7 bases at J, leaving 13 bases unmatched. The CDR3 consists of 15 residues. CDR1 is SNHLY, CDR2 FYNNEI, per germline. CDR3 DNA: TGTGCCAGCTTTTTGACTAGCGGGGATGTGCGAGAGCAGTACTTC. Translated: CASFLTSGDVREQYF.

V usage is TRBV18 and J usage is TRBJ1-1; TRBD1 is a possible D gene (5 bases). The length of the CDR3 is 14 residues. Germline CDR1 KGHSH, CDR2 LQKENI. Trimming removed 3 bases at V and 3 bases at J, with 11 bases between. The CDR3 DNA reads TGTGCCAGCTCACCCCCCCCGGGGGACACTGAAGCTTTCTTT. Translating it yields CASSPPPGDTEAFF.

At least ten counts were recorded for this clone. V usage is TRBV28 and J usage is TRBJ2-7, with TRBD1 as a possible D gene (6 bases). Trimming stripped 10 bases from V and 0 bases from J, with 13 bases between. CDR1 and CDR2 (germline): MDHEN, SYDVKM. The CDR3 totals 13 residues. The CDR3 sequence is CAISRDISYEQYF. The CDR3 nucleotides are TGTGCCATCAGCCGGGACATCTCCTACGAGCAGTACTTC.

The chain uses TRBV5-6 and TRBJ2-7; 9 bases fit TRBD1. Germline-derived CDR1 and CDR2 are SGHDT and YYEEEE. V dropped 3 bases and J dropped 6; count of bases not matched to a gene: 7. This CDR3 has 14 residues. The CDR3 spells CASSSKQGAGEQYF. The CDR3 DNA follows: TGTGCCAGCAGCTCTAAACAGGGGGCCGGCGAGCAGTACTTC.

The rearrangement uses TRBV9 and TRBJ2-3; TRBD2 matches 7 bases. The CDR3 is made up of 15 amino acids. Losses at the gene ends were 3 bases for V and 5 bases for J; bases not matched to a gene: 9. Germline CDR1 and CDR2: SGDLS and YYNGEE. Written as DNA, the CDR3 is TGTGCCAGCAGCGGCCTAGCGGTCCGTGGAGATACGCAGTATTTT. This encodes CASSGLAVRGDTQYF.

The chain links TRBV6-5 to TRBJ2-7; possibly TRBD2 for D (7 bases). The CDR3 length is 14 residues. V lost 7 bases to trimming and J lost 0 bases, with 13 bases between them. Germline V CDR1 and CDR2: MNHEY, SVGAGI. This chain's CDR3 is CASTKRGASYEQYF. The CDR3 coding sequence is TGTGCCAGCACGAAACGGGGGGCCTCCTACGAGCAGTACTTC.

The chain joins TRBV5-1 to TRBJ2-7; TRBD1 might be the D (5 bases). Trimming cost V 4 bases and J 6 bases, with 11 bases left between them. The V gene's germline CDR1 is SGHRS and CDR2 YFSETQ. CDR3 length: 12 amino acids. The CDR3, as DNA: TGCGCCAGCAGCCTAAATGGGGCCGAGCAGTACTTC. It is translated as CASSLNGAEQYF.

The genes are TRBV5-6 and TRBJ2-2; TRBD2 is a possible D gene (7 bases). The CDR3 extends over 13 amino acids. Germline V CDR1 and CDR2: SGHDT, YYEEEE. V was clipped by 7 bases and J by 6 bases, with 13 bases between them. DNA of the CDR3: TGTGCCAGCGAGGGGGGGGTCGCCGGGGAGCTGTTTTTT. Translation gives CASEGGVAGELFF. Combining the CDR3 with reference TRBV5-6 and TRBJ2-2 gives the whole variable domain DAGVTQSPTHLIKTRGQQVTLRCSPKSGHDTVSWYQQALGQGPQFIFQYYEEEERQRGNFPDRFSGHQFPNYSSELNVNALLLGDSALYLCASEGGVAGELFFGEGSRLTVL.